Below, 31 T cell receptor beta chains from the same sample are listed, as sequenced in a study of shared clonotypes between healthy human individuals. Only in-frame clones appear in the TCRdb table, and some are missing; sequencing was by immunoSEQ multiplex PCR. The repertoire includes about 2.3 million clones, more than 80% of them detected once, and 0.39% sits in the top ten. What was sequenced was naive CD4+ T cells from PBMCs. Noted subset: CD45RA+ positively selected. Receptors were obtained from a man in his late teens or twenties in good health. Some clones in this sample may be carry-over from other donors' samples.

This chain connects TRBV28 to TRBJ2-7, with TRBD1 identical over 10 bases. The CDR3 runs 17 residues. V lost 7 bases and J lost 5; bases outside the gene matches: 17. Germline V gene data show CDR1 as MDHEN and CDR2 as SYDVKM. The chain's CDR3 is CASTFGRSGTGDNEQYF. The CDR3 DNA follows: TGTGCCAGCACCTTCGGGAGATCCGGGACAGGGGACAACGAGCAGTACTTC.

The V gene is TRBV5-1, the J gene TRBJ2-1; perhaps TRBD2 as D (7 bases). V lost 4 bases to trimming and J lost 6 bases, with 17 bases between them. The CDR3 is 15 residues long. CDR1 is SGHRS, CDR2 YFSETQ, per germline. CDR3 coding DNA: TGCGCCAGCAGCCGCCCGGGGGCTAGCGGCAATGAGCAGTTCTTC. As protein: CASSRPGASGNEQFF.

CDR3 amino acids: CSVGAREDQPQHF. The CDR3 bases are TGCAGCGTTGGGGCCAGGGAGGATCAGCCCCAGCATTTT. V gene TRBV29-1 combines with J gene TRBJ1-5, with a weak D call TRBD1 (5 bases). The CDR3 consists of 13 residues. In germline, CDR1 is SQVTM, CDR2 ANQGSEA. V dropped 4 bases and J dropped 5 bases, with 12 bases sitting between them.

The chain carries TRBV5-1 and TRBJ1-1, with TRBD1 as a possible D gene (5 bases). The CDR3 length is 16 residues. V lost 4 bases and J lost 5, with 21 bases in between. Germline V gene lookup returns CDR1 SGHRS and CDR2 YFSETQ. CDR3 nucleotide sequence: TGCGCCAGCAGCCCCCTGGGGCGGGCATCAAGGACTGAAGCTTTCTTT. Translating gives CASSPLGRASRTEAFF.

This clone occurred once. This chain connects TRBV7-2 to TRBJ2-5; TRBD2 aligns across 11 bases. Looked up from germline, CDR1 is SGHTA and CDR2 is FQGNSA. The CDR3 is 15 amino acids. With V trimmed by 5 bases and J by 0 bases, 2 bases remained unmatched. The CDR3 loop is CASSRLAGYQETQYF. As DNA, the CDR3 is TGTGCCAGCAGCCGACTAGCGGGGTACCAAGAGACCCAGTACTTC.

This rearrangement joins TRBV18 to TRBJ1-5, with D tentatively TRBD1 (5 bases). The germline V and J ends were trimmed by 0 bases and 0 bases, with 12 bases remaining between them. Germline-derived CDR1 and CDR2 are KGHSH and LQKENI. The CDR3 totals 17 residues. CDR3 bases: TGTGCCAGCTCACCACCGGGTGACAGAGATAGCAATCAGCCCCAGCATTTT. It translates to CASSPPGDRDSNQPQHF.

The CDR3 reads CASSSGPMENQPQHF. As DNA, the CDR3 is TGTGCCAGCAGTTCGGGACCGATGGAAAATCAGCCCCAGCATTTT. The V and J genes are TRBV28 and TRBJ1-5; the D gene is possibly TRBD1 (5 bases). The CDR3 consists of 15 residues. Trimming shortened V by 4 bases and J by 4 bases, and 14 bases separated the two germline ends. The V gene's germline CDR1 is MDHEN and CDR2 SYDVKM.

The genes are TRBV6-6 and TRBJ1-1; the D is unclear. The V end was cut by 2 bases, the J end by 6 bases, with 4 bases between. This CDR3 has 11 residues. Germline loops: CDR1 MNHNY, CDR2 SVGAGI (reference sequence). In nucleotides, the CDR3 is TGTGCCAGCAGTTACCTCTCTGAAGCTTTCTTT. This sequence encodes CASSYLSEAFF.

Notes on this clone: This CDR3 is also generated by other DNA sequences in the sample. The chain recombines TRBV28 with TRBJ1-5; maybe TRBD1 (5 bases). CDR1 and CDR2 from the germline V gene are MDHEN and SYDVKM. The CDR3 length is 14 residues. V was trimmed by 7 bases and J by 2 bases, leaving 12 bases between them. Here the CDR3 DNA reads TGTGCCAGCACCCTGGGAGGGGGCAATCAGCCCCAGCATTTT. Translated: CASTLGGGNQPQHF.

The V gene is TRBV29-1, the J gene TRBJ1-1; 11 bases agree with TRBD1. CDR3 length: 14 residues. Germline CDR1 SQVTM, CDR2 ANQGSEA. V lost 6 bases to trimming and J lost 5 bases; unmatched junction nucleotides: 8. The chain's CDR3 is CSVTGTGGATEAFF. The CDR3 DNA sequence: TGCAGCGTGACCGGGACAGGGGGTGCAACTGAAGCTTTCTTT.

CDR3 amino acids: CASSKGWLAGNGNYEQYF. As DNA, the CDR3 is TGTGCCAGTAGTAAAGGGTGGTTAGCGGGTAACGGAAACTACGAGCAGTACTTC. This chain links TRBV19 with TRBJ2-7, with 7 bases fitting TRBD2. CDR1 and CDR2 from the germline V gene are LNHDA and SQIVND (reference sequence). J lost 3 bases, V lost 4 bases, and 18 bases had no gene match. The CDR3 has 18 amino acids.

The rearrangement joins TRBV5-1 to TRBJ1-1, with unresolved D. Trimming left V 1 base short and J 3 bases short, with 7 bases between. Germline-derived CDR1 and CDR2 are SGHRS and YFSETQ. This CDR3 is built from 13 residues. The CDR3 loop reads CASSLLEDTEAFF. DNA for the CDR3: TGCGCCAGCAGCTTGTTAGAGGACACTGAAGCTTTCTTT.

V is TRBV19 and J is TRBJ1-5; D gene uncertain. Trimming cost V 2 bases and J 6 bases, with 8 bases left between them. Germline V gene sequence: CDR1 LNHDA, CDR2 SQIVND (reference sequence). This CDR3 has 13 amino acids. DNA of the CDR3: TGTGCCAGTAGTATAAGCCAGGTTCAGCCCCAGCATTTT. Its protein product is CASSISQVQPQHF.

This chain links TRBV5-4 with TRBJ2-2; D remains unclear. Trimming took 4 bases from V and 10 from J, leaving 14 bases between them. Germline loops: CDR1 SGHNT, CDR2 YYREEE (reference sequence). This CDR3 comprises 13 residues. CDR3 sequence reads: CASSNGPWEELFF. In DNA, the CDR3 is TGTGCCAGCAGCAACGGACCATGGGAGGAGCTGTTTTTT.

Concerning this clone itself: Other DNA sequences from this sample encode an identical CDR3 as well. The chain is built from TRBV28 and TRBJ2-1; D is unclear. Germline assignment: CDR1 MDHEN and CDR2 SYDVKM. The CDR3 covers 13 residues. V was pared by 5 bases and J by 3 bases, with 8 bases between. CDR3 amino acids: CASSPSSYNEQFF. DNA for the CDR3: TGTGCCAGCAGTCCCTCCAGCTACAATGAGCAGTTCTTC. The full variable domain, completed using reference TRBV28 and TRBJ2-1, is DVKVTQSSRYLVKRTGEKVFLECVQDMDHENMFWYRQDPGLGLRLIYFSYDVKMKEKGDIPEGYSVSREKKERFSLILESASTNQTSMYLCASSPSSYNEQFFGPGTRLTVL.

The CDR3 nucleotides read TGCGCCAGCACTCTGGGGCCGGAGAACACCGGGGAGCTGTTTTTT. Amino acid sequence: CASTLGPENTGELFF. The chain combines TRBV5-1 with TRBJ2-2, with D perhaps matching TRBD1 (5 bases). The CDR3 has 15 amino acids. Germline V gene data show CDR1 as SGHRS and CDR2 as YFSETQ. The V end lost 6 bases, the J end lost 1 base, and 13 bases lay between the germline ends.

This chain uses TRBV2 with TRBJ2-3, with D perhaps matching TRBD1 (5 bases). Trimming took 6 bases from V and 3 from J, leaving 16 bases between them. This CDR3 comprises 15 residues. Germline assignment: CDR1 SNHLY and CDR2 FYNNEI. CDR3 sequence: CASSKEGEGTDTQYF. CDR3 sequence (DNA): TGTGCCAGCAGCAAGGAAGGGGAAGGGACAGATACGCAGTATTTT.

This rearrangement joins TRBV11-3 to TRBJ2-1; the D is unclear. Germline V gene lookup returns CDR1 SGHNT and CDR2 YENEEA. The CDR3 extends over 11 amino acids. V gave up 5 bases and J gave up 8 bases, with 7 bases separating them. CDR3 protein: CASSNSHEQFF. CDR3 sequence (DNA): TGTGCCAGCAGCAATTCACATGAGCAGTTCTTC. The full variable domain, its missing parts supplied by reference TRBV11-3 and TRBJ2-1, is EAGVVQSPRYKIIEKKQPVAFWCNPISGHNTLYWYLQNLGQGPELLIRYENEEAVDDSQLPKDRFSAERLKGVDSTLKIQPAELGDSAVYLCASSNSHEQFFGPGTRLTVL.

V and J are TRBV7-2 and TRBJ2-2; possibly TRBD1 or TRBD2 for D (5 bases each). Germline V gene data show CDR1 as SGHTA and CDR2 as FQGNSA. V lost 6 bases to trimming and J lost 1 base, with 12 bases between them. The CDR3 is 15 amino acids. Here the CDR3 reads CASRIGALNTGELFF. Written as DNA, the CDR3 is TGTGCCAGCAGAATCGGGGCTCTGAACACCGGGGAGCTGTTTTTT.

V usage is TRBV6-6 and J usage is TRBJ1-1; no clear D gene. There are 12 residues in the CDR3. Trimming cost V 5 bases and J 5 bases, with 9 bases left between them. The germline gives CDR1 MNHNY, CDR2 SVGAGI (reference sequence). DNA of the CDR3: TGTGCCAGCAGTCCCACGGGGACTGAAGCTTTCTTT. This sequence encodes CASSPTGTEAFF.

J is TRBJ1-1 and V is TRBV7-9; D ambiguous. Deletions cut 7 bases from V and 1 base from J, with 7 bases between. Germline loops: CDR1 SEHNR, CDR2 FQNEAQ (reference sequence). The CDR3 extends over 12 amino acids. The CDR3 region has the DNA TGTGCCAGCATATCACAGAACACTGAAGCTTTCTTT. It encodes CASISQNTEAFF.

On this clone itself: The same CDR3 can be traced to other DNA sequences in this sample. The chain is built from TRBV6-6 and TRBJ1-5; D remains ambiguous. CDR1 and CDR2 (germline): MNHNY, SVGAGI (reference sequence). Trimming stripped 6 bases from V and 7 bases from J, with 10 bases between. CDR3 size: 12 residues. In DNA, the CDR3 is TGTGCCAGCAGCCTGTTAGGGCAGCCCCAGCATTTT. As protein: CASSLLGQPQHF.

DNA for the CDR3: TGTGCCAGTAGTAAAGTATTAGGTCCCTACAATGAGCAGTTCTTC. Translated: CASSKVLGPYNEQFF. V is TRBV19 and J is TRBJ2-1; D is uncertain. CDR1 LNHDA and CDR2 SQIVND come from the germline V gene (reference sequence). The CDR3 is 15 amino acids. V lost 4 bases and J 2 bases, leaving 12 bases between the germline ends.

The rearrangement links TRBV9 to TRBJ2-1, with TRBD2 identical over 15 bases. Germline lookup yields CDR1 SGDLS and CDR2 YYNGEE. This CDR3 spans 17 amino acids. J was trimmed by 6 bases and V by 4 bases; bases with no gene match: 8. CDR3 amino acids: CASSQGLAGGGGNEQFF. As DNA, the CDR3 is TGTGCCAGCAGCCAGGGACTAGCGGGAGGTGGAGGCAATGAGCAGTTCTTC.

V is TRBV11-2 and J is TRBJ2-7; possible D gene TRBD1, 5 bases. Per germline, CDR1 SGHAT and CDR2 FQNNGV. The CDR3 runs 15 residues. V lost 1 base and J lost 2, with 12 bases in between. CDR3: CASSLGAQGTYEQYF. DNA for the CDR3: TGTGCCAGCAGCTTAGGGGCCCAGGGTACCTACGAGCAGTACTTC.

This rearrangement joins TRBV10-3 to TRBJ2-3; D is uncertain. The CDR3 sequence is 13 residues long. Germline V gene sequence: CDR1 ENHRY, CDR2 SYGVKD. Deletions cut 10 bases from V and 2 bases from J, with 13 bases between. CDR3 in amino acids: CATQRPDTDTQYF. As DNA, the CDR3 is TGTGCCACCCAGCGTCCTGACACAGATACGCAGTATTTT.

The V call is TRBV28, the J call TRBJ2-2; D remains unclear. The CDR3 sequence is 14 residues long. V lost 6 bases and J 4 bases, leaving 12 bases between the germline ends. Germline V CDR1 and CDR2: MDHEN, SYDVKM. CDR3 sequence reads: CASSSQKPTGELFF. The DNA of the CDR3 is TGTGCCAGCAGCTCCCAGAAACCCACCGGGGAGCTGTTTTTT.

The rearrangement links TRBV5-1 to TRBJ2-7, with D maybe TRBD2 (6 bases). Trimming took off 4 bases at V and 7 bases at J, with 21 bases between the two ends. Looked up from germline, CDR1 is SGHRS and CDR2 is YFSETQ. The CDR3 has 15 residues. CDR3: CASSLGLSLGGEQYF. DNA for the CDR3: TGCGCCAGCAGCCTGGGACTCAGCCTTGGCGGGGAGCAGTACTTC.

CDR3 residues: CASSVRGGAGYTF. The CDR3, as DNA: TGTGCCAGCAGCGTACGAGGGGGAGCTGGCTACACCTTC. V gene TRBV9 combines with J gene TRBJ1-2, with a tentative D call TRBD1 (6 bases). Germline CDR1 is SGDLS and CDR2 is YYNGEE. The length of the CDR3 is 13 residues. V was pared by 1 base and J by 7 bases, with 11 bases between.

V is TRBV19 and J is TRBJ1-2, with D possibly TRBD1 on 5 matching bases. This CDR3 is built from 14 residues. Trimming took off 0 bases at V and 4 bases at J, with 9 bases between the two ends. The V gene's germline CDR1 is LNHDA and CDR2 SQIVND (reference sequence). CDR3 bases: TGTGCCAGTAGTATAGAGGGGGGATTCTATGGCTACACCTTC. This encodes CASSIEGGFYGYTF.

This chain connects TRBV7-6 to TRBJ2-5; the match to TRBD2 covers 10 bases. This CDR3 spans 20 amino acids. The germline V gene has CDR1 SGHVS and CDR2 FNYEAQ. With 3 bases clipped from V and 2 bases from J, the junction kept 18 bases outside the gene matches. CDR3 sequence reads: CASSLLAGPSGSSWQETQYF. The CDR3, as DNA: TGTGCCAGCAGCTTGTTAGCGGGCCCTAGCGGGAGTAGTTGGCAAGAGACCCAGTACTTC.